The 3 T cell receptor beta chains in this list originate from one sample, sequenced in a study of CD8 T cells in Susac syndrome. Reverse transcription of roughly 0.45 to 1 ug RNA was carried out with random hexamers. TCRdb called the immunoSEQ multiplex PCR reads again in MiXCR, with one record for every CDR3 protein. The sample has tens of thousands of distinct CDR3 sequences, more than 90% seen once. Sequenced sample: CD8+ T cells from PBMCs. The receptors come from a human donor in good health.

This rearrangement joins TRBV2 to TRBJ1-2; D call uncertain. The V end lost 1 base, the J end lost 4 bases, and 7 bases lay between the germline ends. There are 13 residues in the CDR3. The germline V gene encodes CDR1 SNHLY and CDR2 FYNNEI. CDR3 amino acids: CASSEEYSYGYTF. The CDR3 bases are TGTGCCAGCAGTGAAGAATATAGCTATGGCTACACCTTC. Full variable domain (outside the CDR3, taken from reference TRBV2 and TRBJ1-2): EPEVTQTPSHQVTQMGQEVILRCVPISNHLYFYWYRQILGQKVEFLVSFYNNEISEKSEIFDDQFSVERPDGSNFTLKIRSTKLEDSAMYFCASSEEYSYGYTFGSGTRLTVV.

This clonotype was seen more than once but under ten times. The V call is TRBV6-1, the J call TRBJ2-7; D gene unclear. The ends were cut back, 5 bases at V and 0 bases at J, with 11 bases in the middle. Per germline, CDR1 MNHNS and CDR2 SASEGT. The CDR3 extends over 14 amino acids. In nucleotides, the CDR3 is TGTGCCAGCAGTACGCTTAGGAGCTCCTACGAGCAGTACTTC. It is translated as CASSTLRSSYEQYF.

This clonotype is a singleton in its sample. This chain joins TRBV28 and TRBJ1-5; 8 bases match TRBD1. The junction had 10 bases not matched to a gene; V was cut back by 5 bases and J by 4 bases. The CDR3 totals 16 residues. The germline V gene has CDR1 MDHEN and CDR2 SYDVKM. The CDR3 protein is CASSHRWTGTNQPQHF. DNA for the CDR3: TGTGCCAGCAGTCACCGATGGACAGGGACAAATCAGCCCCAGCATTTT.